The rows below give T cell receptor beta chains drawn from one sample of a study of blood T cell repertoires in COVID-19. Data came from immunoSEQ multiplex PCR; TCRdb stores just in-frame clones and leaves some out. The data show 180,000 or so clones, about 89% seen once. Sequenced sample: peripheral blood. The receptor source for this set is a man in his forties with active or convalescent COVID-19. CDR3s include the opening cysteine and the closing phenylalanine or tryptophan. D genes are given only for firm matches. Clone size appears in some rows only: once, few, many, or a class for an expanded clone.

j_call clone_size v_call d_call cdr3_aa cdr3_nt
TRBJ1-5 few TRBV11-2 TRBD1 CASSPLTGSTNQPQHF TGTGCCAGCAGCCCCTTGACAGGGAGTACCAATCAGCCCCAGCATTTT
TRBJ1-5 NA TRBV6-5 NA CAIGEGWNQPQHF TGTGCCATAGGGGAGGGGTGGAATCAGCCCCAGCATTTT
TRBJ1-4 NA TRBV7-9 TRBD1 CASSSQGAIREKLFF TGTGCCAGCAGCTCGCAGGGGGCGATTCGAGAAAAACTGTTTTTT
TRBJ2-1 NA TRBV2 TRBD2 CAGMTSGAAGRQFF TGTGCCGGGATGACTAGCGGGGCCGCCGGGAGGCAGTTCTTC
TRBJ1-1 few TRBV29-1 TRBD1 CSVAGTGEAFF TGCAGCGTTGCGGGGACAGGAGAAGCTTTCTTT
TRBJ1-2 NA TRBV5-8 TRBD1 CASSQTGTGVYGYTF TGTGCCAGCAGCCAGACTGGGACAGGGGTCTATGGCTACACCTTC
TRBJ2-7 NA TRBV5-6 TRBD1 CASNTGRDSNWYEQYF TGTGCCAGCAACACCGGAAGGGACAGCAATTGGTACGAGCAGTACTTC
TRBJ2-6 few TRBV6-4 TRBD2 CASSDRGDFSGANVLTF TGTGCCAGCAGTGACCGGGGGGACTTCTCTGGGGCCAACGTCCTGACTTTC
TRBJ1-3 NA TRBV6-5 NA CASSYKTPAGNTIYF TGTGCCAGCAGTTACAAAACCCCGGCTGGAAACACCATATATTTT
TRBJ2-3 NA TRBV5-1 NA CASSLGSSTRDTQYF TGCGCCAGCAGCTTGGGCTCGTCGACTAGAGATACGCAGTATTTT
TRBJ1-5 NA TRBV11-2 TRBD1 CASSTGTGVDISNQPQHF TGTGCCAGCAGCACCGGGACAGGGGTTGACATTAGCAATCAGCCCCAGCATTTT
TRBJ1-1 NA TRBV4-3 NA CASSQGGGGRTEAFF TGCGCCAGCAGCCAAGGAGGGGGTGGTCGGACTGAAGCTTTCTTT
TRBJ2-7 NA TRBV5-4 TRBD2 CASSSGGLAAAYEQYF TGTGCCAGCAGCTCGGGGGGGTTGGCAGCGGCCTACGAGCAGTACTTC
TRBJ1-2 NA TRBV5-8 NA CASSFEGHGYTF TGTGCCAGCAGCTTTGAGGGTCATGGCTACACCTTC
TRBJ2-1 NA TRBV6-5 TRBD1 CASSWGQGNEQFF TGTGCCAGCAGTTGGGGACAGGGGAATGAGCAGTTCTTC
TRBJ2-1 NA TRBV7-2 TRBD2 CASSLYSGGVISQFF TGTGCCAGCAGCTTATATAGCGGGGGGGTTATTTCGCAGTTCTTC
TRBJ2-2 NA TRBV7-6 TRBD1 CASSLTTGRNTGELFF TGTGCCAGCAGCCTGACGACAGGGAGGAACACCGGGGAGCTGTTTTTT
TRBJ1-1 NA TRBV12-3/TRBV12-4 NA CASSLRVNTEAFF TGTGCCAGCAGCCTCAGGGTGAACACTGAAGCTTTCTTT
TRBJ2-1 NA TRBV9 NA CASSEEDSPYNEQFF TGTGCCAGCAGCGAAGAGGACAGTCCCTACAATGAGCAGTTCTTC
TRBJ2-1 once TRBV5-4 TRBD1 CASSVTGGDGEQFF TGTGCCAGCAGCGTCACAGGGGGCGACGGTGAGCAGTTCTTC
TRBJ1-6 NA TRBV14 TRBD1 CASSPRQGWSPLHF TGTGCCAGCAGCCCAAGACAGGGATGGTCACCCCTCCACTTT
TRBJ2-5 NA TRBV6-5 NA CASMGAVLETQYF TGTGCCAGCATGGGGGCAGTCTTAGAGACCCAGTACTTC
TRBJ2-7 NA TRBV4-3 TRBD1 CASSQDRVGYEQYF TGCGCCAGCAGCCAGGACAGGGTGGGCTACGAGCAGTACTTC
TRBJ1-6 NA TRBV7-9 NA CASSLGSSYNSPLHF TGTGCCAGCAGCTTAGGTAGCTCCTATAATTCACCCCTCCACTTT
TRBJ1-1 NA TRBV6-5 TRBD1 CASRGQGDTEAFF TGTGCCAGCAGGGGACAGGGAGACACTGAAGCTTTCTTT
TRBJ2-6 NA TRBV13 TRBD1 CASSQTGFGANVLTF TGTGCCAGCAGCCAGACAGGGTTTGGGGCCAACGTCCTGACTTTC
TRBJ2-1 NA TRBV4-2 NA CASSLNTGFEQFF TGTGCCAGCAGCCTTAATACAGGATTTGAGCAGTTCTTC
TRBJ2-2 NA TRBV7-9 NA CASRPPWAGWTGELFF TGTGCCAGCAGACCACCCTGGGCCGGCTGGACCGGGGAGCTGTTTTTT
TRBJ1-4 NA TRBV14 NA CASSLDGSWNEKLFF TGTGCCAGCAGCCTAGACGGGTCTTGGAATGAAAAACTGTTTTTT
TRBJ2-2 NA TRBV19 NA CASSNTVPGELFF TGTGCCAGTAGTAATACAGTCCCCGGGGAGCTGTTTTTT
TRBJ1-1 NA TRBV5-1 TRBD1 CASSLSGGNTEAFF TGCGCCAGCAGCTTGTCAGGGGGGAACACTGAAGCTTTCTTT
TRBJ2-3 NA TRBV5-4 TRBD1 CASSPDRYTDTQYF TGTGCCAGCAGCCCGGACAGGTACACAGATACGCAGTATTTT
TRBJ2-7 NA TRBV6-5 TRBD1 CASSLRQGAPYEQYF TGTGCCAGCAGTCTTAGACAGGGGGCTCCCTACGAGCAGTACTTC
TRBJ1-3 many TRBV30 NA CAWGGRAFSGNTIYF TGTGCCTGGGGTGGGAGAGCCTTCTCTGGAAACACCATATATTTT
TRBJ1-2 few TRBV10-3 TRBD1 CAISTTGTGMVSIGYTF TGTGCCATCAGTACAACCGGGACAGGGATGGTGTCTATCGGCTACACCTTC
TRBJ1-1 NA TRBV19 NA CASSTRKVSGDTEAFF TGTGCCAGTAGTACCCGTAAGGTGAGCGGGGACACTGAAGCTTTCTTT
TRBJ1-5 NA TRBV4-2 TRBD1 CASSQRGGGGADSNQPQHF TGTGCCAGCAGCCAACGGGGGGGAGGGGGCGCGGATAGCAATCAGCCCCAGCATTTT
TRBJ1-2 NA TRBV30 TRBD1 CAWSKVTGPHYGYTF TGTGCCTGGAGTAAGGTGACAGGGCCGCACTATGGCTACACCTTC
TRBJ1-1 NA TRBV4-1 TRBD1 CASSQDDVGTGEEAFF TGCGCCAGCAGCCAAGATGACGTAGGGACAGGAGAAGAAGCTTTCTTT
TRBJ1-3 few TRBV4-1 NA CASSQAFSREENTIYF TGCGCCAGCAGCCAAGCTTTTAGCAGGGAGGAAAACACCATATATTTT
TRBJ2-1 NA TRBV6-5 NA CASRTTREQFF TGTGCCAGCAGGACTACTCGTGAGCAGTTCTTC
TRBJ1-2 NA TRBV4-3 NA CASSQDEGDGYTF TGCGCCAGCAGCCAAGACGAAGGGGATGGCTACACCTTC
TRBJ2-2 NA TRBV5-6 TRBD1 CASSWTNGQGARTGELFF TGTGCCAGCAGCTGGACCAACGGACAGGGGGCGAGGACCGGGGAGCTGTTTTTT
TRBJ1-1 NA TRBV27 TRBD1 CASSLIGTGDVMAFF TGTGCCAGCAGTTTAATCGGGACAGGGGATGTGATGGCTTTCTTT
TRBJ1-5 NA TRBV5-1 NA CASSLGRDQPQHF TGCGCCAGCAGCTTGGGGAGGGATCAGCCCCAGCATTTT
TRBJ1-1 NA TRBV25-1 NA CASSEVSGTEAFF TGTGCCAGCAGTGAAGTCTCGGGGACTGAAGCTTTCTTT
TRBJ1-2 few TRBV6-5 TRBD1 CASSYDRAPYGYTF TGTGCCAGCAGTTATGACAGGGCTCCGTATGGCTACACCTTC
TRBJ1-5 few TRBV21-1 NA CASSVPWTQGTDQPQHF TGTGCCAGCAGCGTCCCTTGGACCCAGGGAACAGATCAGCCCCAGCATTTT
TRBJ1-1 NA TRBV4-3 NA CASSQSYRVLVTEAFF TGCGCCAGCAGCCAAAGCTACAGGGTTTTGGTCACTGAAGCTTTCTTT
TRBJ1-4 NA TRBV29-1 TRBD1 CSVATGGDEKLFF TGCAGCGTTGCCACAGGGGGGGATGAAAAACTGTTTTTT
TRBJ1-2 once TRBV7-9 NA CASSPSRGEDGYTF TGTGCCAGCAGTCCCTCTAGGGGCGAGGATGGCTACACCTTC
TRBJ1-5 NA TRBV30 NA CAWGTGYSNQPQHF TGTGCCTGGGGGACGGGTTATAGCAATCAGCCCCAGCATTTT
TRBJ1-6 NA TRBV29-1 NA CSGRGGTSYNSPLHF TGCAGCGGGAGGGGGGGCACCTCCTATAATTCACCCCTCCACTTT
TRBJ2-2 NA TRBV28 NA CASSQPLREELFF TGTGCCAGCAGTCAACCCCTTCGAGAGGAGCTGTTTTTT
TRBJ1-5 NA TRBV5-1 NA CASSLGGSQPQHF TGCGCCAGCAGCTTGGGAGGGAGCCAGCCCCAGCATTTT
TRBJ1-2 NA TRBV6-5 NA CASTPSTGMGYGYTF TGTGCCAGCACCCCTTCTACCGGGATGGGCTATGGCTACACCTTC
TRBJ2-1 NA TRBV7-2 NA CASSSGTGGYNEQFF TGTGCCAGCAGCTCGGGGACCGGGGGCTACAATGAGCAGTTCTTC
TRBJ1-5 NA TRBV6-4 TRBD1 CASSDSPGGWSNQPQHF TGTGCCAGCAGTGACTCGCCAGGGGGCTGGAGCAATCAGCCCCAGCATTTT
TRBJ1-5 NA TRBV28 TRBD1 CASRDRGDQPQHF TGTGCCAGCAGGGACAGGGGTGATCAGCCCCAGCATTTT
TRBJ2-3 NA TRBV13 TRBD2 CASNRLGGNLRDTQYF TGTGCCAGCAACCGACTCGGGGGGAACCTCAGAGATACGCAGTATTTT